This paragraph covers one T cell receptor (beta chain) sequence. Germline values: CDR1 MDHEN, CDR2 SYDVKM. CDR3 length: 15 amino acids. V lost 6 bases, J lost 11 bases, and 9 bases stayed unmatched. The sample belongs to a study of blood T cell repertoires in COVID-19. Study-wide context: Donors in the United States, Italy and Spain gave samples during acute or convalescent COVID-19. PBMCs, B-cell-depleted T cells, or T cells provided the cDNA or gDNA that made up the material.

In the original processing: Reference gene primers were amplified, and this amplification served to estimate nucleated cell counts. Libraries were prepared by immunoSEQ multiplex PCR; TCRdb keeps only in-frame clonotypes and omits some of them. That table is the source of V, J and clone size, and D and trimming were worked out from the DNA. The sample has roughly 110,000 clones, around 89% seen once; the top ten hold about 18%. The receptor comes from a human donor with acute or convalescent COVID-19. The donor label of this sample is uncertain. Sequenced material: peripheral blood. This chain links TRBV28 with TRBJ1-6; 11 nucleotides match TRBD1. The CDR3 coding sequence is TGTGCCAGCAGCAAAAGGACAGGGGGCTCTCCACCCCTCCACTTT. This encodes CASSKRTGGSPPLHF.